This TCR beta chain was recovered during a study of identical twins (dated by TCRdb to 2016 to 2018). General notes on the study: To test whether fetal clonotypes persist, the study used deep sequencing on TCR alpha and beta repertoires from monozygotic twins, unrelated adults of various ages, and cord blood. Replicate twin experiments were performed at different times using different library preparation protocols to rule out contamination. Overall study outcomes, separate from this receptor: Abundant cord blood beta clonotypes carried fewer insertions; young adult naive repertoires showed a weaker similar trend, while memory repertoires showed none. Conclusions relied on cross-sectional statistical analysis, since the same donors could not be followed over many years. Compared with coincidental sharing between unrelated individuals, out-of-frame TCR alpha sequences shared between twins showed an excess of sequences with low generation probability. Recombination models systematically underestimated out-of-frame TCR alpha sharing in monozygotic twins but agreed with sharing between unrelated individuals. The excess sharing between twins in beta out-of-frame sequences was weaker because fewer shared sequences reduced the signal-to-noise ratio. Zero-insertion analyses could be partly confounded by invariant T cells such as MAIT and iNKT, although diverse VJ usage argued against such confounding for most clonotypes.

The CDR3 contains 17 residues, cysteine and phenylalanine counted. Solely the CDR3 DNA is kept, with 51 bases framed from the first base. Looking up the germline V gene (reference sequence) yields CDR1 LGHDT and CDR2 YNNKEL. Here V drops 1 base and J drops 3 bases, and the junction holds 7 bases not matched to any gene. Many counts were recorded for this clonotype. Its antigen remains undetermined. Qualities for individual bases were not recorded, and no much larger clone is one base off. Every donor was a healthy Caucasian. Three unrelated non-twin adults were also sequenced: a male aged 18 to 29, a male aged 50 to 60 and a female aged 50 to 60. Using Miltenyi CD45RO+ enrichment and human naive T-cell isolation kits, memory (CD45RO+) and naive T cells were isolated from PBMC. Libraries were prepared through 5' RACE. Sequencing instrument: Illumina HiSeq 2000. A universal primer binding site was introduced by template switching, and a unique molecular identifier was present in the final cDNA, enabling accurate counting of TCR cDNA molecules. First-strand cDNA for TCR alpha and beta chains was synthesized from specific primers in the conserved constant-segment region. To control for contamination, each cDNA library was double barcoded with a SMART-Mk sample barcode plus Illumina barcodes. TruSeq adapter sequences, together with Illumina sample barcodes, were added in two successive PCR steps. TCR alpha and beta cDNA libraries were sequenced on the Illumina HiSeq platform with custom primers. The paper's processing steps were these. Raw reads were processed with MiGEC to extract unique molecular identifiers, and MiXCR was used to determine CDR3 positions. For each individual, recombination models were inferred using an EM algorithm with the repgenHMM and IGoR tools. Shared clonotypes were analyzed with the tcR package in R, and sharing was normalized by the product of cloneset sizes. Out-of-frame nonproductive sequences were analyzed to study raw recombination free of thymic and clonal selection effects. TCRdb trimmed the raw reads at Q25, called clones with MiXCR and kept productive beta chains. Rows with a matching CDR3 protein are joined into one entry that keeps the most common DNA and genes. The V and J calls reflect TCRdb's pipeline rather than the authors' work. Counted in this sample were about 450,000 distinct CDR3 sequences; 15% to 20% of them appeared once. The ten most abundant clones make up 12% of the sample.

The source of this sequence is a man between 50 and 59 years old in good health. The source material was naive T cells sorted from blood. Interpreted using the paper, the cell subset or site label stands for: cells isolated with a human naive T-cell isolation kit. This chain is built from TRBV3-1 and TRBJ2-7; TRBD2 agrees with 12 junctional bases. DNA sequence: TGTGCCAGCAGCCAAGGTGATCCTAGCGGGAGGGTCTACGAGCAGTACTTC. This translates into CASSQGDPSGRVYEQYF.